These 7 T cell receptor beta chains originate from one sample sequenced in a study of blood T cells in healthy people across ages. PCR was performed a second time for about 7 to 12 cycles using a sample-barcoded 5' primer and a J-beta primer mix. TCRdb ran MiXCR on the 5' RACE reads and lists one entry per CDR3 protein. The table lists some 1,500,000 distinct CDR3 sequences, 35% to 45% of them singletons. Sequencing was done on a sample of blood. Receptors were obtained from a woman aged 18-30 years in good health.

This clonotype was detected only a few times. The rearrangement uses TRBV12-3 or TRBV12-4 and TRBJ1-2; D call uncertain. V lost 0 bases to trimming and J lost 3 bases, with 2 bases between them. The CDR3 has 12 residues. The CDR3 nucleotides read TGTGCCAGCAGTTTAGCTTACTATGGCTACACCTTC. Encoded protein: CASSLAYYGYTF.

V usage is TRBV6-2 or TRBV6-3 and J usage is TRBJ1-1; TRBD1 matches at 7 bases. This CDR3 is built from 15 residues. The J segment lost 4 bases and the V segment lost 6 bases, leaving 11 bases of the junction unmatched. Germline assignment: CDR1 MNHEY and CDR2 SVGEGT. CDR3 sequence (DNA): TGTGCCAGCAGGCGAAGGGACAGCGGAGGCACTGAAGCTTTCTTT. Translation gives CASRRRDSGGTEAFF.

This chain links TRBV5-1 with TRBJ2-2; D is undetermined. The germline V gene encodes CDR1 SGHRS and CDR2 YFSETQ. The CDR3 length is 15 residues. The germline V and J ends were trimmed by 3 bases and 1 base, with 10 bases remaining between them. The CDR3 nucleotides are TGCGCCAGCAGCTATAATTCCTGGAACACCGGGGAGCTGTTTTTT. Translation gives CASSYNSWNTGELFF.

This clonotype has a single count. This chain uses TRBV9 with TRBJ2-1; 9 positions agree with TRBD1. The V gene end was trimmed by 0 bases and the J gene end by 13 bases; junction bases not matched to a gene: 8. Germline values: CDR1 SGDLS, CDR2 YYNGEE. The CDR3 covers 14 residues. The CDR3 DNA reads TGTGCCAGCAGCGTAGGGACAGGGGTAGAGACCCAGTTCTTC. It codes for CASSVGTGVETQFF.

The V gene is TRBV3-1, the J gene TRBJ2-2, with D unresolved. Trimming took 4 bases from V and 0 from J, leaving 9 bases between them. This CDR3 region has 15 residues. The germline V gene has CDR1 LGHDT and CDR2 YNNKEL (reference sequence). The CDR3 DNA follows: TGTGCCAGCAGCCGCCGGGCCTCGAACACCGGGGAGCTGTTTTTT. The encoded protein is CASSRRASNTGELFF. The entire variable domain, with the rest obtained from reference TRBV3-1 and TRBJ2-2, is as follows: DTAVSQTPKYLVTQMGNDKSIKCEQNLGHDTMYWYKQDSKKFLKIMFSYNNKELIINETVPNRFSPKSPDKAHLNLHINSLELGDSAVYFCASSRRASNTGELFFGEGSRLTVL.

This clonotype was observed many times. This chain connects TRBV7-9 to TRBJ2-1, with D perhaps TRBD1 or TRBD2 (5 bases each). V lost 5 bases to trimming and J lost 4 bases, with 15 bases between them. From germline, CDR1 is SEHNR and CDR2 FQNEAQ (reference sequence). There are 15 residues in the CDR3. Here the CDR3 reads CASSGTSGAYNEQFF. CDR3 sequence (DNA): TGTGCCAGCAGCGGAACTAGTGGGGCTTACAATGAGCAGTTCTTC.

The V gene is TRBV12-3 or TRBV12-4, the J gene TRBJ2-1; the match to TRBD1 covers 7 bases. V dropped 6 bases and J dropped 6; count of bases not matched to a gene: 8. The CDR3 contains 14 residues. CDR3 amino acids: CASSHSTGPNEQFF. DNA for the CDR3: TGTGCCAGCAGCCACTCGACAGGGCCCAATGAGCAGTTCTTC.